This is a list of T cell receptor beta chains from one sample in a study of blood T cell repertoires in COVID-19. Sequencing used immunoSEQ multiplex PCR; TCRdb keeps in-frame clones, though not all of them. This sample carries 250,000 to 400,000 clones, about 91% of them seen once, and the ten largest clones take 1.5% to 2%. Sequenced sample: peripheral blood. The receptors were sampled from a woman younger than 45 with COVID-19, enrolled during active disease. CDR3s include the opening cysteine and the closing phenylalanine or tryptophan. The D gene is left open where the match is weak. Not all rows give a size; the values are once, few, many and, for expanded clones, a class.

j_call d_call v_call clone_size cdr3_aa cdr3_nt
TRBJ1-2 TRBD1 TRBV7-2 . CASSPDRGLVYGYTF TGTGCCAGCAGCCCAGACAGGGGGCTTGTCTATGGCTACACCTTC
TRBJ1-1 . TRBV2 . CASSDLSRDTEAFF TGTGCCAGCAGTGACCTGAGCAGGGACACTGAAGCTTTCTTT
TRBJ2-2 . TRBV5-1 . CASSLGLYTGELFF TGCGCCAGCAGCTTGGGACTCTACACCGGGGAGCTGTTTTTT
TRBJ2-3 TRBD2 TRBV5-4 . CASSLLAGAVTDTQYF TGTGCCAGCAGCTTACTAGCGGGGGCTGTCACAGATACGCAGTATTTT
TRBJ1-6 TRBD1 TRBV28 . CASRSPGTGYNSPLHF TGTGCCAGCAGGTCCCCCGGGACAGGATATAATTCACCCCTCCACTTT
TRBJ2-5 TRBD1 TRBV7-9 once CASSLPGQGQETQYF TGTGCCAGCAGCTTACCGGGACAGGGTCAGGAGACCCAGTACTTC
TRBJ1-4 . TRBV18 . CASSPLQGGNEKLFF TGTGCCAGCTCACCACTTCAGGGCGGTAATGAAAAACTGTTTTTT
TRBJ1-1 . TRBV7-8 . CASSPYQGNTEAFF TGTGCCAGCAGCCCTTACCAGGGAAACACTGAAGCTTTCTTT
TRBJ1-4 TRBD1 TRBV27 . CASSSVVEWGGQGTLNEKLFF TGTGCCAGCAGTTCCGTCGTCGAGTGGGGGGGACAGGGGACCCTTAATGAAAAACTGTTTTTT
TRBJ1-1 . TRBV7-8 few CASSADRATEAFF TGTGCCAGCAGCGCTGACAGAGCCACTGAAGCTTTCTTT
TRBJ1-2 TRBD1 TRBV10-2 . CASSGTGANGYTF TGCGCCAGCAGTGGGACAGGGGCAAATGGCTACACCTTC
TRBJ2-3 TRBD2 TRBV2 . CASRVAGGPKDTQYF TGTGCCAGCAGGGTAGCGGGGGGGCCCAAAGATACGCAGTATTTT
TRBJ1-5 . TRBV6-5 . CASSYSRSLNQPQHF TGTGCCAGCAGTTACTCTAGAAGCCTCAATCAGCCCCAGCATTTT
TRBJ2-1 . TRBV2 . CASRAGALSYNEQFF TGTGCCAGCAGGGCGGGGGCCCTCTCCTACAATGAGCAGTTCTTC